Shown below are 12 T cell receptor beta chains from a single sample sequenced in a study of T cells after yellow fever vaccination. TCRdb reanalysed the 5' RACE reads using MiXCR and keeps one entry per CDR3 protein. The sample includes roughly 190,000 distinct CDR3 sequences, approximately 11% of them seen just once. Material: CD8+ T cells sorted from PBMCs, obtained 15 days after the yellow fever booster vaccination. These receptors all stem from a man aged 18 to 30 who received the YFV17D yellow fever vaccine.

The chain is built from TRBV5-1 and TRBJ2-3; D remains ambiguous. The germline V gene encodes CDR1 SGHRS and CDR2 YFSETQ. V was trimmed by 0 bases and J by 6 bases, leaving 8 bases between them. The CDR3 has 13 residues. The CDR3 loop reads CASSLESSDTQYF. CDR3 in DNA: TGCGCCAGCAGCTTGGAGTCATCGGATACGCAGTATTTT.

This chain links TRBV3-1 with TRBJ2-7, with D hard to call. In germline, CDR1 is LGHDT, CDR2 YNNKEL (reference sequence). Trimming shortened V by 1 base and J by 2 bases, and 12 bases separated the two germline ends. CDR3 length equals 15 residues. The CDR3 DNA reads TGTGCCAGCAGCCAAGTTGGGCGGACGCCCTACGAGCAGTACTTC. Amino acids: CASSQVGRTPYEQYF.

This clonotype has only a few counts. The rearrangement links TRBV29-1 to TRBJ1-1; D not certain. With 4 bases removed from V and 1 base from J, the gap between germline ends came to 7 bases. The CDR3 length is 12 residues. Germline V gene data show CDR1 as SQVTM and CDR2 as ANQGSEA. This CDR3 is CSVGSRNTEAFF. In DNA, the CDR3 is TGCAGCGTTGGATCAAGGAACACTGAAGCTTTCTTT.

The rearrangement uses TRBV5-1 and TRBJ1-1; D is possibly TRBD1 (6 bases). The length of the CDR3 is 16 residues. The V gene's germline CDR1 is SGHRS and CDR2 YFSETQ. With 2 bases removed from V and 1 base from J, the gap between germline ends came to 15 bases. The CDR3 reads CASSFYGNRENTEAFF. CDR3 bases: TGCGCCAGCAGCTTTTATGGTAACAGGGAGAACACTGAAGCTTTCTTT.

This chain uses TRBV7-8 with TRBJ1-6; 7 bases fit TRBD1. Germline CDR1 and CDR2: SGHVS and FQNEAQ. The CDR3 contains 14 residues. With 4 bases clipped from V and 10 bases from J, the junction kept 7 bases outside the gene matches. Here the CDR3 reads CASSWGTVLSPLHF. The CDR3 nucleotides read TGTGCCAGCAGCTGGGGGACAGTACTCTCACCCCTCCACTTT.

This clonotype was recorded a few times. The V gene is TRBV5-6, the J gene TRBJ2-5; tentatively, D is TRBD1 (6 bases). CDR3 length equals 15 residues. Germline V gene sequence: CDR1 SGHDT, CDR2 YYEEEE. V lost 3 bases to trimming and J lost 0 bases, with 12 bases between them. The CDR3 spells CASSSTGMYQETQYF. The CDR3 nucleotides are TGTGCCAGCAGCTCTACAGGGATGTACCAAGAGACCCAGTACTTC.

This clonotype was counted only a few times. CDR3 nucleotide sequence: TGTGCCAGCAGCTTTTTTCTTGTCACAGATACGCAGTATTTT. Its protein is CASSFFLVTDTQYF. The chain couples TRBV5-6 to TRBJ2-3; D remains ambiguous. The V and J ends lost 2 bases and 2 bases respectively, with 9 bases between them. CDR1 and CDR2 (germline): SGHDT, YYEEEE. The CDR3 extends over 14 amino acids.

The chain combines TRBV29-1 with TRBJ1-2; tentative D call: TRBD1 (5 bases). The germline gives CDR1 SQVTM, CDR2 ANQGSEA. The V and J ends lost 5 bases and 2 bases respectively, with 18 bases between them. There are 15 residues in the CDR3. CDR3 region: CSVNLSPTANYGYTF. For the CDR3, the DNA is TGCAGCGTTAACTTAAGCCCGACAGCGAACTATGGCTACACCTTC.

This clonotype was found a few times. The rearrangement uses TRBV12-3 or TRBV12-4 and TRBJ2-3; perhaps D is TRBD1 or TRBD2 (5 bases each). V was trimmed by 3 bases and J by 5 bases, leaving 12 bases between them. The CDR3 totals 14 residues. CDR3 in amino acids: CASSLGVLVDTQYF. The CDR3 DNA sequence: TGTGCCAGCAGTTTGGGGGTGTTAGTAGATACGCAGTATTTT.

V gene TRBV6-2 or TRBV6-3 combines with J gene TRBJ2-1, with D perhaps TRBD2 (6 bases). The V gene lost 0 bases and the J gene lost 7 bases, with 25 bases spanning the gap. The germline V gene has CDR1 MNHEY and CDR2 SVGEGT. The CDR3 runs 19 residues. The CDR3 region is CASSYSVVSRGRYNNEQFF. In DNA, the CDR3 is TGTGCCAGCAGTTACTCGGTAGTCTCGCGGGGCCGGTACAATAATGAGCAGTTCTTC.

Notes on this clonotype: At one boundary the junction diverges from the germline segment, which might be a read error. This chain connects TRBV27 to TRBJ2-7; a possible D gene is TRBD1 (5 bases). This CDR3 spans 13 amino acids. Germline values: CDR1 MNHEY, CDR2 SMNVEV (reference sequence). The CDR3 DNA sequence: TGTGCCATCAGTCCAGGGATACTATTCGAGCAGTACTTC. This sequence encodes CAISPGILFEQYF.

This clonotype has more than one count but fewer than ten. V and J are TRBV27 and TRBJ2-3, with D uncertain. The germline V gene has CDR1 MNHEY and CDR2 SMNVEV (reference sequence). There are 13 residues in the CDR3. V lost 4 bases, J lost 4 bases, and 9 bases lay in between. The CDR3 spells CASSWRFADTQYF. The CDR3 DNA sequence: TGTGCCAGCAGTTGGCGATTCGCAGATACGCAGTATTTT.